This T cell receptor beta chain was recorded in a study of blood T cell repertoires in COVID-19. Germline V gene sequence: CDR1 LNHDA, CDR2 SQIVND (reference sequence). The CDR3 consists of 16 residues. The V end was cut by 4 bases, the J end by 4 bases, with 17 bases between. Assay used: immunoSEQ multiplex PCR; TCRdb lists only in-frame clones, some missing. The profile covers 160,000 or so clones, with around nine tenths appearing a single time and 15% to 20% taken by the ten largest. The clonotype was recovered from a man aged 60 to 75 with active or convalescent COVID-19. What was sequenced was peripheral blood. The rearrangement links TRBV19 to TRBJ2-1, with D hard to call. The CDR3 protein is CASSTSLTIEYNEQFF. DNA of the CDR3: TGTGCCAGTAGTACCTCTCTTACTATTGAGTACAATGAGCAGTTCTTC.